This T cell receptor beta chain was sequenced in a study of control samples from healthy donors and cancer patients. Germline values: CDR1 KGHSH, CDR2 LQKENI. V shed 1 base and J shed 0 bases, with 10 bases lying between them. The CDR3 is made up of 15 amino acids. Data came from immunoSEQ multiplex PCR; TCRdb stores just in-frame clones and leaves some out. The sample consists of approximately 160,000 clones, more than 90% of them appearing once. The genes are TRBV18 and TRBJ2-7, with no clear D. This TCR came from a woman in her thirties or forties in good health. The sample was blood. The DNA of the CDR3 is TGTGCCAGCTCACCACGCCAGGCCCCCTCCTACGAGCAGTACTTC. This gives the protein CASSPRQAPSYEQYF.